This entry lists 24 T cell receptor beta chains sequenced from one sample in a study of shared T cell receptors in the human thymus (dated by TCRdb to about 2021). To prepare the library, the immunoSEQ multiplex PCR assay was applied. The immuneACCESS repertoire file appears here via TCRdb, limited to in-frame rearrangements. These files lack a portion of the clones; in checked studies, under half of the deficit traces to unresolved V genes, and the cause of the others is not known. This sample holds hundreds of thousands of clones; more than 70% were observed only once. About 0.0094% of the sample comes from the top ten. The data also belong to a second study, concerning human thymus T cells.

The sample consisted of thymocytes. Receptor source: a boy younger than two with a congenital heart defect. Donor details come from another sample of the same person, matched by shared clones.

The CDR3, as DNA: TGTGCCATCAGTGAGATAGCGGGAGTGCTCCAAGAGACCCAGTACTTC. Its protein product is CAISEIAGVLQETQYF. The J gene is TRBJ2-5, the V gene TRBV10-3; 9 bases fit TRBD2. Germline lookup yields CDR1 ENHRY and CDR2 SYGVKD. The V segment lost 2 bases and the J segment 1 base; nucleotides outside the gene matches: 5. The CDR3 has 16 residues.

This clone was found a few times. The chain employs TRBV11-2 and TRBJ2-1; 12 nucleotides line up with TRBD1. CDR1 is SGHAT, CDR2 FQNNGV, per germline. This CDR3 has 16 amino acids. After removal of 5 bases from V and 7 bases from J, the junction contained 9 bases not matched to a gene. The chain's CDR3 is CASSRTGTGGQNEQFF. The DNA of the CDR3 is TGTGCCAGCAGCCGGACAGGGACAGGGGGCCAGAATGAGCAGTTCTTC.

The DNA of the CDR3 is TGTGCCAGTAGTACCGGGACTCGTAGTGGGAGCTACGAGCAGTACTTC. It translates to CASSTGTRSGSYEQYF. The V call is TRBV19, the J call TRBJ2-7, with D possibly matching TRBD2 (6 bases). CDR1 LNHDA and CDR2 SQIVND come from the germline V gene (reference sequence). There are 16 residues in the CDR3. Trimming removed 4 bases at V and 3 bases at J, with 19 bases between. The whole variable domain, filled in from reference TRBV19 and TRBJ2-7, reads DGGITQSPKYLFRKEGQNVTLSCEQNLNHDAMYWYRQDPGQGLRLIYYSQIVNDFQKGDIAEGYSVSREKKESFPLTVTSAQKNPTAFYLCASSTGTRSGSYEQYFGPGTRLTVT.

This clone was found once. The V gene is TRBV7-9, the J gene TRBJ2-5, with 7 bases lining up with TRBD1. Germline V gene lookup returns CDR1 SEHNR and CDR2 FQNEAQ (reference sequence). With 5 bases clipped from V and 5 bases from J, the junction kept 20 bases outside the gene matches. This CDR3 comprises 18 residues. Here the CDR3 reads CASSHPTLRQGASETQYF. The CDR3 nucleotides are TGTGCCAGCAGCCACCCGACCCTGAGACAGGGTGCCTCCGAGACCCAGTACTTC.

This clone was picked up a small number of times. The V gene is TRBV10-1, the J gene TRBJ1-5; D is uncertain. The germline V gene encodes CDR1 WNHNN and CDR2 SYGVQD (reference sequence). This CDR3 region has 15 residues. Trimming shortened V by 0 bases and J by 0 bases, and 6 bases separated the two germline ends. CDR3 DNA: TGCGCCAGCAGTGAGTCCGGGAGTAGCAATCAGCCCCAGCATTTT. It translates to CASSESGSSNQPQHF.

The chain is built from TRBV7-9 and TRBJ2-1; D not resolved. The CDR3 spans 12 residues. Germline values: CDR1 SEHNR, CDR2 FQNEAQ (reference sequence). V lost 4 bases, J lost 8 bases, and 9 bases lay in between. The CDR3 reads CASSWSVHEQFF. The CDR3 DNA is TGTGCCAGCAGCTGGAGCGTGCATGAGCAGTTCTTC.

This clone was seen only a few times. This sequence joins TRBV19 and TRBJ1-5; TRBD1 is a possible D gene (5 bases). There are 11 residues in the CDR3. V lost 9 bases to trimming and J lost 7 bases, with 10 bases between them. In germline, CDR1 is LNHDA, CDR2 SQIVND (reference sequence). The CDR3 nucleotides read TGTGCCAGCGGGGGGTGGCAGCCCCAGCATTTT. Residues: CASGGWQPQHF.

The rearrangement uses TRBV4-1 and TRBJ1-2; 10 bases are shared with TRBD1. V was clipped by 0 bases and J by 3 bases; unmatched bases: 10. From germline, CDR1 is MGHRA and CDR2 YSYEKL. This CDR3 region has 18 residues. The CDR3 loop is CASSQEVRDRGLYYGYTF. The CDR3 DNA is TGCGCCAGCAGCCAAGAGGTTAGGGACAGGGGACTGTACTATGGCTACACCTTC.

The chain joins TRBV5-1 to TRBJ2-7; D not certain. This CDR3 comprises 16 residues. Trimming cost V 4 bases and J 0 bases, with 17 bases left between them. Germline CDR1 and CDR2: SGHRS and YFSETQ. CDR3 amino acids: CASSADDSPISYEQYF. The CDR3 DNA reads as TGCGCCAGCAGCGCCGACGACTCGCCCATCTCCTACGAGCAGTACTTC. The full variable domain, its missing parts supplied by reference TRBV5-1 and TRBJ2-7, is KAGVTQTPRYLIKTRGQQVTLSCSPISGHRSVSWYQQTPGQGLQFLFEYFSETQRNKGNFPGRFSGRQFSNSRSEMNVSTLELGDSALYLCASSADDSPISYEQYFGPGTRLTVT.

This chain connects TRBV5-6 to TRBJ1-2; possibly TRBD1 for D (6 bases). The germline V and J ends were trimmed by 4 bases and 0 bases, with 13 bases remaining between them. CDR1 and CDR2 from the germline V gene are SGHDT and YYEEEE. This CDR3 has 15 residues. The CDR3, as DNA: TGTGCCAGCAGCCCCGACAGGAGAGCTAACTATGGCTACACCTTC. This codes for CASSPDRRANYGYTF.

The V and J genes are TRBV28 and TRBJ2-6; TRBD1 aligns across 8 bases. The V and J ends lost 3 bases and 2 bases, in that order; junction bases with no gene match: 6. Germline V CDR1 and CDR2: MDHEN, SYDVKM. CDR3 length: 17 residues. This CDR3 is CASSFGQGKPGANVLTF. CDR3 sequence (DNA): TGTGCCAGCAGTTTTGGACAGGGTAAACCTGGGGCCAACGTCCTGACTTTC. Drawing the rest from reference TRBV28 and TRBJ2-6, the complete variable domain is DVKVTQSSRYLVKRTGEKVFLECVQDMDHENMFWYRQDPGLGLRLIYFSYDVKMKEKGDIPEGYSVSREKKERFSLILESASTNQTSMYLCASSFGQGKPGANVLTFGAGSRLTVL.

The sample holds a few counts of this clone. This sequence joins TRBV15 and TRBJ2-2, with TRBD1 identical over 10 bases. The germline V gene encodes CDR1 LNHNV and CDR2 YYDKDF (reference sequence). With 5 bases clipped from V and 2 bases from J, the junction kept 5 bases outside the gene matches. CDR3 length: 16 residues. CDR3 bases: TGTGCCACCAGCGGCCGGGACAGGGGAAACACCGGGGAGCTGTTTTTT. Its translation is CATSGRDRGNTGELFF.

This clone occurred once. This chain uses TRBV5-6 with TRBJ2-7; maybe TRBD1 (5 bases). With 6 bases removed from V and 4 bases from J, the gap between germline ends came to 8 bases. Looked up from germline, CDR1 is SGHDT and CDR2 is YYEEEE. The CDR3 consists of 11 residues. The CDR3 nucleotides are TGTGCCAGCAATCAGGGTTACGAGCAGTACTTC. Translated, it gives CASNQGYEQYF.

V is TRBV19 and J is TRBJ2-7; D gene unclear. The V end lost 4 bases, the J end lost 3 bases, and 13 bases lay between the germline ends. Germline CDR1 LNHDA, CDR2 SQIVND (reference sequence). This CDR3 is 14 amino acids long. CDR3 region: CASSTHGDFYEQYF. CDR3 DNA sequence: TGTGCCAGTAGTACCCACGGAGATTTCTACGAGCAGTACTTC.

Only a few counts were recorded for this clone. V usage is TRBV15 and J usage is TRBJ2-7; D may be TRBD2 (6 bases). CDR1 and CDR2 from the germline V gene are LNHNV and YYDKDF (reference sequence). There are 17 residues in the CDR3. Trimming left V 0 bases short and J 7 bases short, with 22 bases between. CDR3 residues: CATSRDLGGGVPNEQYF. The DNA of the CDR3 is TGTGCCACCAGCAGAGACCTGGGCGGAGGGGTCCCCAATGAGCAGTACTTC.

V usage is TRBV6-6 and J usage is TRBJ2-5; tentatively, D is TRBD2 (6 bases). Germline-derived CDR1 and CDR2 are MNHNY and SVGAGI (reference sequence). CDR3 length equals 11 residues. Trimming shortened V by 11 bases and J by 3 bases, and 10 bases separated the two germline ends. Here the CDR3 DNA reads TGTGCCGCTAGCGCGGAAGAGACCCAGTACTTC. It is translated as CAASAEETQYF.

The V and J genes are TRBV14 and TRBJ2-3, with TRBD2 as a possible D gene (6 bases). V was pared by 6 bases and J by 5 bases, with 18 bases between. The CDR3 has 15 amino acids. The germline V gene has CDR1 SGHDN and CDR2 FVKESK. The CDR3 is CASRLAGPRGDTQYF. The CDR3 nucleotides are TGTGCCAGCAGGTTGGCGGGGCCACGGGGAGATACGCAGTATTTT.

The chain uses TRBV7-6 and TRBJ2-5; tentatively, D is TRBD1 (6 bases). The CDR3 sequence is 14 residues long. Germline CDR1 SGHVS, CDR2 FNYEAQ. The V and J ends lost 4 bases and 4 bases respectively, with 13 bases between them. The DNA for the CDR3 is TGTGCCAGCAGCTCCCACAGGGTTGGAGAGACCCAGTACTTC. This translates into CASSSHRVGETQYF.

The CDR3 coding sequence is TGCAGCGTTCCCGGGACTAGCGGGAGGGGCACAGATACGCAGTATTTT. It translates to CSVPGTSGRGTDTQYF. This chain connects TRBV29-1 to TRBJ2-3; TRBD2 matches at 16 bases. With 5 bases clipped from V and 1 base from J, the junction kept 3 bases outside the gene matches. This CDR3 contains 16 residues. Germline V gene sequence: CDR1 SQVTM, CDR2 ANQGSEA.

The chain recombines TRBV4-1 with TRBJ1-2; D is undetermined. Between the trimmed V and J ends, which lost 0 bases and 10 bases, there was a span of 12 bases. Germline V gene lookup returns CDR1 MGHRA and CDR2 YSYEKL. The CDR3 extends over 13 amino acids. CDR3 bases: TGCGCCAGCAGCCAAGATAGACGTGGACTCTACACCTTC. Translating gives CASSQDRRGLYTF.

This chain connects TRBV15 to TRBJ2-1, with D possibly being TRBD2 (7 bases). The germline V and J ends were trimmed by 7 bases and 5 bases, with 27 bases remaining between them. CDR1 and CDR2 (germline): LNHNV, YYDKDF (reference sequence). This CDR3 has 18 residues. The CDR3 DNA sequence: TGTGCCACCAACTCGGTCCCCCTGGGGGGGCCTCAGGACAATGAGCAGTTCTTC. Its translation: CATNSVPLGGPQDNEQFF.

The chain uses TRBV11-3 and TRBJ2-3; the match to TRBD1 covers 7 bases. J gave up 10 bases and V 6 bases, and 7 bases lay outside the gene matches. CDR1 and CDR2 (germline): SGHNT, YENEEA. This CDR3 contains 12 residues. CDR3 nucleotides: TGTGCCAGCAGTATCCGACAGGGCTCGCAGTATTTT. Residues: CASSIRQGSQYF.

This clone has just a few counts. The chain couples TRBV4-3 to TRBJ1-2; D is undetermined. The V end lost 0 bases, the J end lost 0 bases, and 11 bases lay between the germline ends. Per germline, CDR1 LGHNA and CDR2 YSLEER. This CDR3 contains 16 residues. CDR3 in DNA: TGCGCCAGCAGCCAAGAGGCACAGTTAGCTAACTATGGCTACACCTTC. It translates to CASSQEAQLANYGYTF.

V is TRBV27 and J is TRBJ1-4; 10 bases agree with TRBD1. CDR1 and CDR2 (germline): MNHEY, SMNVEV (reference sequence). The CDR3 runs 14 residues. Trimming at V came to 6 bases and at J to 2 bases, leaving 0 bases not matched to a gene. The CDR3 here is CASRGQGTNEKLFF. The CDR3 bases are TGTGCCAGCAGGGGACAGGGGACTAATGAAAAACTGTTTTTT.